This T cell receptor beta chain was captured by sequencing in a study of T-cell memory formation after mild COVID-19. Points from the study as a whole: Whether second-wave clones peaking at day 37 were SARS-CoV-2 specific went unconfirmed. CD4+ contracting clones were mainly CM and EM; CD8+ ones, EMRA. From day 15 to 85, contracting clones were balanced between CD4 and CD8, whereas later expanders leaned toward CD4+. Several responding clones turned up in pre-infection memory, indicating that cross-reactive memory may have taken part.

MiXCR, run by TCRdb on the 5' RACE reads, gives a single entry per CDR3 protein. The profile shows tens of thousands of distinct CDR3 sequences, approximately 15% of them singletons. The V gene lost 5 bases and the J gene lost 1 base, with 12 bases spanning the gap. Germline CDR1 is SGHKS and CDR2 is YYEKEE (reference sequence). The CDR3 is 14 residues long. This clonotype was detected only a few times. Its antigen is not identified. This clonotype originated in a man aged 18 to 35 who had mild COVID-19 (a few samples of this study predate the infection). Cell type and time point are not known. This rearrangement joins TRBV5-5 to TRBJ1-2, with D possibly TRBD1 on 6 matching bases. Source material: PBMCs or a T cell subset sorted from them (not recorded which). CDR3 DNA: TGTGCCAGCAGTCACAACAGGGTTAACTATGGCTACACCTTC. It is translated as CASSHNRVNYGYTF.